Listed below are T cell receptor beta chains from one sample, sequenced in a study of blood T cell repertoires in COVID-19. Using immunoSEQ multiplex PCR, the repertoire was profiled, and TCRdb retains in-frame clones only, with some absent. The table includes around 63,000 clones, approximately 90% detected once. Material for sequencing was peripheral blood. These receptors were collected from an older woman with COVID-19, enrolled during active disease. Each CDR3 is given with its conserved first and last residue. Fields, in order: D gene, J gene, V gene, clone size, CDR3 protein, CDR3 DNA. The D gene is left open where the match is weak. Expanded clones get a size class; other rows say once, few or many, or leave the size out.

>.|TRBJ2-1|TRBV12-3/TRBV12-4|.
CASSFSRDEQFF
TGTGCCAGCAGTTTCTCGAGGGATGAGCAGTTCTTC
>TRBD1|TRBJ1-1|TRBV7-9|once
CASSVGDRIMNTEAFF
TGTGCCAGCAGCGTAGGGGACAGAATAATGAACACTGAAGCTTTCTTT
>.|TRBJ1-2|TRBV19|.
CASIQWGRVRSYGYTF
TGTGCCAGTATCCAATGGGGCAGGGTCAGGAGCTATGGCTACACCTTC
>.|TRBJ2-7|TRBV27|.
CASSLSGGVSYEQYF
TGTGCCAGCAGTTTGTCTGGGGGCGTATCCTACGAGCAGTACTTC
>.|TRBJ1-2|TRBV19|.
CASEGYGYTF
TGTGCCAGCGAGGGCTATGGCTACACCTTC
>TRBD2|TRBJ2-7|TRBV6-2/TRBV6-3|.
CASSQTSGGPYEQYF
TGTGCCAGCAGCCAGACTAGCGGGGGGCCCTACGAGCAGTACTTC
>.|TRBJ2-7|TRBV11-3|few
CASSLRGKILHEQYF
TGTGCCAGCAGCTTACGCGGGAAGATTTTACACGAGCAGTACTTC
>TRBD2|TRBJ2-7|TRBV6-5|.
CASSRLADYEQYF
TGTGCCAGCAGCCGACTAGCGGACTACGAGCAGTACTTC
>TRBD1|TRBJ2-7|TRBV28|.
CASSLILGTGVIYEQYF
TGTGCCAGCAGTTTGATTCTGGGGACAGGGGTTATCTACGAGCAGTACTTC
>.|TRBJ1-2|TRBV5-1|.
CASSIQGDYGYTF
TGCGCCAGCAGCATACAGGGCGACTATGGCTACACCTTC
>.|TRBJ2-7|TRBV28|.
CASSLSSVYEQYF
TGTGCCAGCAGTTTATCATCGGTTTACGAGCAGTACTTC
>.|TRBJ2-7|TRBV15|.
CATSREGGSYEQYF
TGTGCCACCAGCAGAGAGGGGGGCTCCTACGAGCAGTACTTC
>TRBD2|TRBJ2-1|TRBV7-2|.
CASSPQTTSGHYNEQFF
TGTGCCAGCAGCCCGCAGACGACTAGCGGGCACTACAATGAGCAGTTCTTC
>.|TRBJ2-7|TRBV19|.
CASSMPGSYEQYF
TGTGCCAGTAGTATGCCCGGGTCCTACGAGCAGTACTTC
>.|TRBJ1-1|TRBV30|.
CAWSVVGGGTEAFF
TGTGCCTGGAGTGTCGTAGGGGGAGGGACTGAAGCTTTCTTT
>.|TRBJ1-3|TRBV6-5|.
CASSYDGSELGNTIYF
TGTGCCAGCAGTTACGACGGGTCGGAACTTGGAAACACCATATATTTT
>.|TRBJ2-1|TRBV7-2|.
CASRPGTNNEQFF
TGTGCCAGCAGGCCGGGAACCAACAATGAGCAGTTCTTC
>.|TRBJ2-4|TRBV13|.
CASSLGLDLAKNIQYF
TGTGCCAGCAGCTTAGGCCTAGACCTAGCCAAAAACATTCAGTACTTC
>.|TRBJ1-5|TRBV5-6|once
CASSLFGGPQHF
TGTGCCAGCAGCTTGTTCGGGGGGCCCCAGCATTTT
>TRBD1|TRBJ1-1|TRBV2|.
CASSFVLTGGFSEAFF
TGTGCCAGCAGTTTTGTTCTGACAGGGGGCTTCTCTGAAGCTTTCTTT
>.|TRBJ2-7|TRBV5-5|.
CASSFLPSSYEQYF
TGTGCCAGCAGCTTCCTGCCTAGCTCCTACGAGCAGTACTTC
>.|TRBJ1-3|TRBV30|once
CAWSPKPGRQGNTIYF
TGTGCCTGGAGTCCCAAGCCGGGTCGTCAAGGAAACACCATATATTTT
>.|TRBJ1-5|TRBV30|.
CAWRDSSHQPQHF
TGTGCCTGGAGGGACTCTTCCCATCAGCCCCAGCATTTT
>.|TRBJ1-1|TRBV7-8|once
CASSLWEGNTEAFF
TGTGCCAGCAGCCTATGGGAGGGGAACACTGAAGCTTTCTTT
>TRBD1|TRBJ1-1|TRBV18|.
CASSYDRGLRRNTEAFF
TGTGCCAGCTCCTATGACAGGGGACTGCGCCGGAACACTGAAGCTTTCTTT
>TRBD1|TRBJ1-1|TRBV30|.
CAWKGTVNTEAFF
TGTGCCTGGAAGGGGACAGTCAACACTGAAGCTTTCTTT
>.|TRBJ1-5|TRBV6-5|.
CASRLRRGGQPQHF
TGTGCCAGCAGATTACGGCGGGGAGGTCAGCCCCAGCATTTT
>TRBD2|TRBJ2-7|TRBV5-4|.
CASSLTSGRTYEQYF
TGTGCCAGCAGCTTGACTAGCGGGAGAACCTACGAGCAGTACTTC
>TRBD1|TRBJ2-1|TRBV12-5|.
CASGPTGYPNEQFF
TGTGCTAGTGGTCCGACAGGGTACCCCAATGAGCAGTTCTTC